The next 17 T cell receptor beta chains were all read from a single sample in a study of monozygotic twins with inflammatory bowel disease. No DNA is given; TCRdb re-called the 5' RACE reads and lists each CDR3 protein once. This table holds 400,000 to 500,000 distinct CDR3 sequences. The sample consisted of blood. The receptor set was obtained from a human donor with ulcerative colitis or Crohn's disease, or a healthy co-twin of an affected twin (not recorded which).

The genes are TRBV6-5 and TRBJ2-5. Looked up from germline, CDR1 is MNHEY and CDR2 is SVGAGI. CDR3 length equals 13 residues. The chain's CDR3 is CASSYSVQETQYF.

The chain links TRBV10-1 to TRBJ2-3. Per germline, CDR1 WNHNN and CDR2 SYGVQD (reference sequence). The CDR3 spans 11 residues. CDR3 loop: CATSTGGTQYF.

V is TRBV20-1 and J is TRBJ1-5; the D call from TCRdb, TRBD1, cannot be confirmed without DNA. CDR1 is DFQATT, CDR2 SNEGSKA, per germline (reference sequence). CDR3 length equals 14 residues. This CDR3 reads CSARAAAPGEPQHF.

V is TRBV7-9 and J is TRBJ2-5; TCRdb selects TRBD1, and the lack of DNA leaves this call unchecked. CDR1 is SEHNR and CDR2 is FQNEAQ in the germline V gene (reference sequence). The CDR3 contains 15 residues. Here the CDR3 reads CASSRSSGIQETQYF. Full variable domain (outside the CDR3, taken from reference TRBV7-9 and TRBJ2-5): DTGVSQNPRHKITKRGQNVTFRCDPISEHNRLYWYRQTLGQGPEFLTYFQNEAQLEKSRLLSDRFSAERPKGSFSTLEIQRTEQGDSAMYLCASSRSSGIQETQYFGPGTRLLVL.

The V gene is TRBV13, the J gene TRBJ1-6. CDR1 and CDR2 from the germline V gene are PRHDT and FYEKMQ (reference sequence). The CDR3 contains 17 residues. CDR3 protein: CASRLTGPNNWNSPLHF.

The V and J genes are TRBV7-2 and TRBJ2-5; TCRdb's D call of TRBD1 is untestable without DNA. Germline-derived CDR1 and CDR2 are SGHTA and FQGNSA. There are 15 residues in the CDR3. The CDR3 region is CASSLAGTLEETQYF.

This chain connects TRBV4-2 to TRBJ2-7; checking the TCRdb D call of TRBD2 is not possible without DNA. CDR3 size: 16 residues. Germline CDR1 LGHNA, CDR2 YNFKEQ. The CDR3 reads CASSQGGASLGGEQYF.

This chain connects TRBV5-5 to TRBJ2-1; checking the TCRdb D call of TRBD2 is not possible without DNA. CDR3 length: 17 amino acids. The germline V gene encodes CDR1 SGHKS and CDR2 YYEKEE (reference sequence). The CDR3 sequence: CASSPELAGRPYNEQFF.

The rearrangement uses TRBV27 and TRBJ2-5; the D call from TCRdb, TRBD2, cannot be confirmed without DNA. Germline-derived CDR1 and CDR2 are MNHEY and SMNVEV (reference sequence). The CDR3 totals 15 residues. The CDR3 here is CASRPPGLQQETQYF.

The J gene is TRBJ2-1, the V gene TRBV27; the D gene TCRdb calls, TRBD2, cannot be checked with no DNA. CDR3 length: 15 amino acids. Germline CDR1 MNHEY, CDR2 SMNVEV (reference sequence). The CDR3 spells CASSFVAQMYNEQFF.

The chain joins TRBV20-1 to TRBJ2-7; TCRdb names TRBD1, which stays unverified in the absence of DNA. CDR1 DFQATT and CDR2 SNEGSKA come from the germline V gene (reference sequence). The CDR3 consists of 15 residues. This CDR3 is CSARQGPGGSYEQYF.

The chain uses TRBV5-1 and TRBJ1-1; TCRdb calls TRBD1, which cannot be checked without DNA. CDR1 is SGHRS and CDR2 is YFSETQ in the germline V gene. There are 18 residues in the CDR3. This CDR3 reads CASSARPGTGGLNTEAFF.

CDR3 sequence reads: CSVPPRGRNTQYF. The chain joins TRBV20-1 to TRBJ2-3; TCRdb returns TRBD1, unconfirmable since there is no DNA. Looked up from germline, CDR1 is DFQATT and CDR2 is SNEGSKA (reference sequence). The CDR3 sequence is 13 residues long.

The V gene is TRBV29-1, the J gene TRBJ2-5; with no DNA, the TCRdb D assignment of TRBD2 cannot be verified. The CDR3 is made up of 13 amino acids. CDR1 and CDR2 (germline): SQVTM, ANQGSEA. This CDR3 reads CSVESGGQETQYF.

V usage is TRBV5-6 and J usage is TRBJ1-6. CDR3 length: 15 amino acids. Germline assignment: CDR1 SGHDT and CDR2 YYEEEE. This chain's CDR3 is CASSWGRGVDSPLHF.

The chain links TRBV7-6 to TRBJ2-7. There are 12 residues in the CDR3. Germline V lookup: CDR1 SGHVS, CDR2 FNYEAQ. The CDR3 sequence is CASSLDSHEQYF.

The chain has TRBV15 and TRBJ2-7; TCRdb calls TRBD1, which cannot be checked without DNA. CDR1 and CDR2 (germline): LNHNV, YYDKDF (reference sequence). This CDR3 has 12 residues. The CDR3 protein is CATSRDRDEQYF.